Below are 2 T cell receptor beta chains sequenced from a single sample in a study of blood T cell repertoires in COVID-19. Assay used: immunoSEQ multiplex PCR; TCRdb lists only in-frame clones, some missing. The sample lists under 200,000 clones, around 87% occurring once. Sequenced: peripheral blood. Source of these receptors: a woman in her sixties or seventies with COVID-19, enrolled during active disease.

This chain's CDR3 is CASSYSSQGGNYGYTF. The DNA of the CDR3 is TGTGCCAGCAGTTACTCGTCGCAGGGAGGTAACTATGGCTACACCTTC. The chain has TRBV6-5 and TRBJ1-2; possible D gene TRBD1, 5 bases. This CDR3 is built from 16 residues. V was clipped by 0 bases and J by 1 base, with 12 bases between them. The germline V gene has CDR1 MNHEY and CDR2 SVGAGI.

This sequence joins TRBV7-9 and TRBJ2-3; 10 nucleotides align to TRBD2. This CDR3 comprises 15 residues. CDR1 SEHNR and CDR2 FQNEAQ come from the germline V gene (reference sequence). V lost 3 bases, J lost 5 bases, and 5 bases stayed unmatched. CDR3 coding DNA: TGTGCCAGCAGCTTTTACCTAGCGGGGGAAGATACGCAGTATTTT. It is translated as CASSFYLAGEDTQYF.